The present entry profiles one TCR beta chain with its context. Its antigen remains unidentified. TCRbeta library construction was performed incorporating unique molecular identifiers. TCRdb independently ran MiXCR on the PCR reads; one entry per CDR3 protein. Of hundreds of thousands of distinct CDR3 sequences in the sample, around 25% were seen once. Germline values: CDR1 MGHDK, CDR2 SYGVNS. The CDR3 is 16 residues long. The V end lost 4 bases, the J end lost 2 bases, and 16 bases lay between the germline ends. The sample comes from a study of T-cell reconstitution after alpha-beta-depleted transplantation in children. Study-wide points: TCRbeta diversity was high at day 60 in some patients (a result of surviving recipient T cells and thymic progenitors).

This chain links TRBV25-1 with TRBJ2-3, with a tentative D call TRBD2 (7 bases). The specimen was PBMCs, collected before TCRalphabeta/CD19-depleted stem cell transplant. This receptor was identified in a girl aged 2 to 9 with Fanconi anemia, due to receive a stem cell transplant. The chain's CDR3 is CASSGGRGGNTDTQYF. The CDR3 DNA reads as TGTGCCAGCAGTGGCGGCAGGGGAGGGAACACAGATACGCAGTATTTT. The entire variable domain, with the rest obtained from reference TRBV25-1 and TRBJ2-3, is as follows: EADIYQTPRYLVIGTGKKITLECSQTMGHDKMYWYQQDPGMELHLIHYSYGVNSTEKGDLSSESTVSRIRTEHFPLTLESARPSHTSQYLCASSGGRGGNTDTQYFGPGTRLTVL.